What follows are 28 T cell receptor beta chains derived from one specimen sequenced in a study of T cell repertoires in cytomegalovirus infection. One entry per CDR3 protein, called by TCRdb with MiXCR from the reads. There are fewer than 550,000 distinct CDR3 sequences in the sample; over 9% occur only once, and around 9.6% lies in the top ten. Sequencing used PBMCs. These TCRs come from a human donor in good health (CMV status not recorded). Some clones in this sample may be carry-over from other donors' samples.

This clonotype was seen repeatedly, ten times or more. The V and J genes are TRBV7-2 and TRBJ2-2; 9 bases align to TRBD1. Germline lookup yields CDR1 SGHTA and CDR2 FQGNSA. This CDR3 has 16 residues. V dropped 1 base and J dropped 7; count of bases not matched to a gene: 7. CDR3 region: CASSLVGQGNRGELFF. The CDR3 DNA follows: TGTGCCAGCAGCTTAGTAGGACAGGGGAATCGCGGGGAGCTGTTTTTT. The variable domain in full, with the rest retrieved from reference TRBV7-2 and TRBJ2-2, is GAGVSQSPSNKVTEKGKDVELRCDPISGHTALYWYRQSLGQGLEFLIYFQGNSAPDKSGLPSDRFSAERTGGSVSTLTIQRTQQEDSAVYLCASSLVGQGNRGELFFGEGSRLTVL.

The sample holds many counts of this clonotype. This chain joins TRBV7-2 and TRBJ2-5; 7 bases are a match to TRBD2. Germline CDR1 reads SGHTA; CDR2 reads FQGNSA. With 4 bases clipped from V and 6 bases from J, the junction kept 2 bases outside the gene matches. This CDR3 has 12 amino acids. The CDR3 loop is CASSWGGKTQYF. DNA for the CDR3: TGTGCCAGCAGCTGGGGAGGGAAGACCCAGTACTTC.

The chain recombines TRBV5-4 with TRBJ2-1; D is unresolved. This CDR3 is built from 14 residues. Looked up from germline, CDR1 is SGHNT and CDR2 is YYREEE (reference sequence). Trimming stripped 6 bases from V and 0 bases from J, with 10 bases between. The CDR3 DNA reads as TGTGCCAGCAAGACGTGGGACTCCTACAATGAGCAGTTCTTC. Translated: CASKTWDSYNEQFF.

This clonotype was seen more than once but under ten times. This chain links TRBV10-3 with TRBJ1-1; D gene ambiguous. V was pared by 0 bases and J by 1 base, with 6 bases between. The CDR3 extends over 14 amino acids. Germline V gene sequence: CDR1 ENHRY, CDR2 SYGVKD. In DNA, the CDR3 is TGTGCCATCAGTGAGTCATGGGAGAACACTGAAGCTTTCTTT. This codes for CAISESWENTEAFF.

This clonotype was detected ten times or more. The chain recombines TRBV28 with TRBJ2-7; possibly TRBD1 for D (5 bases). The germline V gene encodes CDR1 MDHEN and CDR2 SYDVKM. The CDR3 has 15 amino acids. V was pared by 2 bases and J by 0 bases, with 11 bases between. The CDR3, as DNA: TGTGCCAGCAGTTTAGGGCAGGGCTACTCCTACGAGCAGTACTTC. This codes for CASSLGQGYSYEQYF.

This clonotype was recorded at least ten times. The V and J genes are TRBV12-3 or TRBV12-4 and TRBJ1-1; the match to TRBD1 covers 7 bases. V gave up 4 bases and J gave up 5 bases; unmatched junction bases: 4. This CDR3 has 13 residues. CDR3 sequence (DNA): TGTGCCAGCAGTTATCTACAGGGGACTGAAGCTTTCTTT. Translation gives CASSYLQGTEAFF.

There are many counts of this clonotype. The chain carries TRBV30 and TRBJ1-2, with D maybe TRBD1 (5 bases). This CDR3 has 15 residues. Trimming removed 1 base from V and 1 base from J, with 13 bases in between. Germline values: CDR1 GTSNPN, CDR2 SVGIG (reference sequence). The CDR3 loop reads CAWSGTGDHNYGYTF. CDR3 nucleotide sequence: TGTGCCTGGAGTGGGACGGGGGACCATAACTATGGCTACACCTTC. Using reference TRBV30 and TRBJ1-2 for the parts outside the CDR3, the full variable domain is SQTIHQWPATLVQPVGSPLSLECTVEGTSNPNLYWYRQAAGRGLQLLFYSVGIGQISSEVPQNLSASRPQDRQFILSSKKLLLSDSGFYLCAWSGTGDHNYGYTFGSGTRLTVV.

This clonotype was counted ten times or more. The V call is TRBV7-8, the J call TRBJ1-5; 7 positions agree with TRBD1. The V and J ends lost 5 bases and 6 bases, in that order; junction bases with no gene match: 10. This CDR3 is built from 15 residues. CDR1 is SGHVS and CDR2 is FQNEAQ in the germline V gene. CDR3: CASSIGGGQSQPQHF. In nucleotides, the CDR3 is TGTGCCAGCAGCATAGGGGGGGGACAGAGTCAGCCCCAGCATTTT.

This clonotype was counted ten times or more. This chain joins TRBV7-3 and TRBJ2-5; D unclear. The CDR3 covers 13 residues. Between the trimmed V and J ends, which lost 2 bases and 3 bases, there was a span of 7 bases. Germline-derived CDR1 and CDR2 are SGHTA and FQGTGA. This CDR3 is CASSLRVKETQYF. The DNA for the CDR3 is TGTGCCAGCAGCTTACGAGTAAAAGAGACCCAGTACTTC.

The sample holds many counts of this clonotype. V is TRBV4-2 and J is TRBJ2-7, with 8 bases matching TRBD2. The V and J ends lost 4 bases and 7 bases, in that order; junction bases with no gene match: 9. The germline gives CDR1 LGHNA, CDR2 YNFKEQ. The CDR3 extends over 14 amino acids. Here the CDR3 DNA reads TGTGCCAGCAGCCCTACTAGCGGACAAGCAGAGCAGTACTTC. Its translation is CASSPTSGQAEQYF.

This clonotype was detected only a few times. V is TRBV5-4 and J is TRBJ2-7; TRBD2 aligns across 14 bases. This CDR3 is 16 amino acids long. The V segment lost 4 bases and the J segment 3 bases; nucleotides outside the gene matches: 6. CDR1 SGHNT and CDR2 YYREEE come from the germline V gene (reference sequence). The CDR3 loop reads CASSPPGLAGVYEQYF. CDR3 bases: TGTGCCAGCAGCCCACCGGGACTAGCGGGAGTCTACGAGCAGTACTTC.

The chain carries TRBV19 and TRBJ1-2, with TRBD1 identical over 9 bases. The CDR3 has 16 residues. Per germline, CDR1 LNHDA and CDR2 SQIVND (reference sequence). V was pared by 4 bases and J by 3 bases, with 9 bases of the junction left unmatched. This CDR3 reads CASSTSRTGEDYGYTF. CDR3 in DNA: TGTGCCAGTAGTACGTCTCGGACAGGGGAAGACTATGGCTACACCTTC. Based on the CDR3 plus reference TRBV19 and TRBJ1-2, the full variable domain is DGGITQSPKYLFRKEGQNVTLSCEQNLNHDAMYWYRQDPGQGLRLIYYSQIVNDFQKGDIAEGYSVSREKKESFPLTVTSAQKNPTAFYLCASSTSRTGEDYGYTFGSGTRLTVV.

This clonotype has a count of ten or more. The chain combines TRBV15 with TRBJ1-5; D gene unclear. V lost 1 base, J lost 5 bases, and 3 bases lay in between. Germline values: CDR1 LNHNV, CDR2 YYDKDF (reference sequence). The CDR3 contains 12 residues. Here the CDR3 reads CATSRGDQPQHF. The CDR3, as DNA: TGTGCCACCAGCAGAGGGGATCAGCCCCAGCATTTT.

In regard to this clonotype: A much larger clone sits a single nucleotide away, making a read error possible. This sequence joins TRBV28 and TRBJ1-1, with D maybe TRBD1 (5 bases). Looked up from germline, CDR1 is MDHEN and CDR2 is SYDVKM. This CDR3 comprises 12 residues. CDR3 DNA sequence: TGTACCAGCAGGGTCCTAGGGGCTGAAGCTTTCTTT. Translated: CTSRVLGAEAFF. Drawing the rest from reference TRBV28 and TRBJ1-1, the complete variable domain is DVKVTQSSRYLVKRTGEKVFLECVQDMDHENMFWYRQDPGLGLRLIYFSYDVKMKEKGDIPEGYSVSREKKERFSLILESASTNQTSMYLCTSRVLGAEAFFGQGTRLTVV.

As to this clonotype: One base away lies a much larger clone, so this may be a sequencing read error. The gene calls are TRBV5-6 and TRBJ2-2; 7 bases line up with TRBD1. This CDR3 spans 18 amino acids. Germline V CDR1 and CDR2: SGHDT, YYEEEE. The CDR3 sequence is CASSFGPPGQVNTRELFF. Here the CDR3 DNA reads TGTGCCAGCAGCTTTGGACCCCCCGGACAGGTGAACACCAGGGAGCTGTTTTTT.

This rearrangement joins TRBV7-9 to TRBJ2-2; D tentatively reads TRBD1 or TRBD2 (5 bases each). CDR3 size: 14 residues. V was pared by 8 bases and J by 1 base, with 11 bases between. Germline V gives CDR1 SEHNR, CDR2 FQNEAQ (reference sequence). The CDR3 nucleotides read TGTGCCAGCTTAGAGGGGCTGAACACCGGGGAGCTGTTTTTT. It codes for CASLEGLNTGELFF.

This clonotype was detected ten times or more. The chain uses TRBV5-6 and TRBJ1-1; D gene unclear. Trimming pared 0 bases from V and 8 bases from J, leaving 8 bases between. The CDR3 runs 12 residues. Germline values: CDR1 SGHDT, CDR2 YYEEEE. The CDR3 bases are TGTGCCAGCAGCTTGGAGGACCTCGAAGCTTTCTTT. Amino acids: CASSLEDLEAFF. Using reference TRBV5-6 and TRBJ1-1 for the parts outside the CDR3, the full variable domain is DAGVTQSPTHLIKTRGQQVTLRCSPKSGHDTVSWYQQALGQGPQFIFQYYEEEERQRGNFPDRFSGHQFPNYSSELNVNALLLGDSALYLCASSLEDLEAFFGQGTRLTVV.

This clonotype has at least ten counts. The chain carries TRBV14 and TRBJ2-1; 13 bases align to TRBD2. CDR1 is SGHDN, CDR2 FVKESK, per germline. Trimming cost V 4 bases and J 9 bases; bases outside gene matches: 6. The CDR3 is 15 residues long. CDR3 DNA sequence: TGTGCCAGCAGCCGTGGACTAGCGGGAGCGGCTGAGCAGTTCTTC. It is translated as CASSRGLAGAAEQFF.

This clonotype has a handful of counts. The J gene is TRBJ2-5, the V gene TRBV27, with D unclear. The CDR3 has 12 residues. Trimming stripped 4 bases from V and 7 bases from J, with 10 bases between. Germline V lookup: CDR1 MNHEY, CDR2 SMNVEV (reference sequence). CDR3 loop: CASSSPMGTQYF. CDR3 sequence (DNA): TGTGCCAGCAGTTCCCCGATGGGGACCCAGTACTTC.

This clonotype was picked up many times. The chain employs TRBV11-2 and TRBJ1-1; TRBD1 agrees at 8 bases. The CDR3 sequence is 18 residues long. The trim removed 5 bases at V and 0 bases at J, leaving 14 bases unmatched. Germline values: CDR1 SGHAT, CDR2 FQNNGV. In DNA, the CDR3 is TGTGCCAGCAGCCAAAACGACAGGGGCGTTATTTTGAACACTGAAGCTTTCTTT. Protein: CASSQNDRGVILNTEAFF.

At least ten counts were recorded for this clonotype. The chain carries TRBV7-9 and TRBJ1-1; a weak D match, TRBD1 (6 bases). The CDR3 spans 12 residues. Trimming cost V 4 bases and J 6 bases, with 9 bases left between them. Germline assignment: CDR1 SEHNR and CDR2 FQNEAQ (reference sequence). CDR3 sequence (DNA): TGTGCCAGCAGCTCTGGGGGCGCTGAAGCTTTCTTT. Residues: CASSSGGAEAFF.

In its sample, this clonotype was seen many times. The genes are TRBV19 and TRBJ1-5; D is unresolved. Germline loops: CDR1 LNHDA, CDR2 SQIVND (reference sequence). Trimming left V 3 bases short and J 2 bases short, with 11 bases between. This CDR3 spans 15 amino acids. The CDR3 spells CASSIPEEGNQPQHF. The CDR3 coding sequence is TGTGCCAGTAGTATCCCGGAGGAGGGCAATCAGCCCCAGCATTTT.

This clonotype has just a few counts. Here the CDR3 DNA reads TGTGCCAGCAGCCAAGAGGCTGAATCCTACGAGCAGTACTTC. Translating gives CASSQEAESYEQYF. The rearrangement uses TRBV4-2 and TRBJ2-7; no definite D call. The CDR3 has 14 residues. Germline V CDR1 and CDR2: LGHNA, YNFKEQ. V lost 0 bases and J 1 base, leaving 7 bases between the germline ends.

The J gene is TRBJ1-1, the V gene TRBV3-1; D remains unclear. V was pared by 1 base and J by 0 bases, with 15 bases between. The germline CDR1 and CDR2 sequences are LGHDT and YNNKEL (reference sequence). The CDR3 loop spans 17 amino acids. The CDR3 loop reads CASSQVPAAYMNTEAFF. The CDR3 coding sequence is TGTGCCAGCAGCCAAGTCCCGGCGGCATACATGAACACTGAAGCTTTCTTT. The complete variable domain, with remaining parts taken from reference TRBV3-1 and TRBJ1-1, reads DTAVSQTPKYLVTQMGNDKSIKCEQNLGHDTMYWYKQDSKKFLKIMFSYNNKELIINETVPNRFSPKSPDKAHLNLHINSLELGDSAVYFCASSQVPAAYMNTEAFFGQGTRLTVV.

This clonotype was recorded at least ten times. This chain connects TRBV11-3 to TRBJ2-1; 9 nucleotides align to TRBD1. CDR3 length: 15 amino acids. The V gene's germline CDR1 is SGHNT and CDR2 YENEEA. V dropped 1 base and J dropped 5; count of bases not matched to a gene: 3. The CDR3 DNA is TGTGCCAGCAGCTTAGCACAGGGGGCACACAATGAGCAGTTCTTC. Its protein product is CASSLAQGAHNEQFF.

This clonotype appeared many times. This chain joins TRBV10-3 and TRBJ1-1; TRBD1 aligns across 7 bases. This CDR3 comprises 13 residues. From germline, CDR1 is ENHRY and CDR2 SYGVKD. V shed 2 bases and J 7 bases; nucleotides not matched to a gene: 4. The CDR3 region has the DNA TGTGCCATCAGTGAGAATGGGGACAGTGAAGCTTTCTTT. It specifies CAISENGDSEAFF.

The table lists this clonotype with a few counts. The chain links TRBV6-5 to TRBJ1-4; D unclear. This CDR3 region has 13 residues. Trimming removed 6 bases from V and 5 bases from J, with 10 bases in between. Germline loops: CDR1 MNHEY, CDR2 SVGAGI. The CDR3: CASSPRGNEKLFF. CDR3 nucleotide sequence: TGTGCCAGCAGCCCCAGAGGGAATGAAAAACTGTTTTTT.

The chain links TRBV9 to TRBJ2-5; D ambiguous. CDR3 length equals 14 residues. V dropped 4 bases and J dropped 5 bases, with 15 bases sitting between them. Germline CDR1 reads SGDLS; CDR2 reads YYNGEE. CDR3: CASSPKPGVETQYF. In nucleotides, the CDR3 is TGTGCCAGCAGCCCGAAACCCGGAGTGGAGACCCAGTACTTC.